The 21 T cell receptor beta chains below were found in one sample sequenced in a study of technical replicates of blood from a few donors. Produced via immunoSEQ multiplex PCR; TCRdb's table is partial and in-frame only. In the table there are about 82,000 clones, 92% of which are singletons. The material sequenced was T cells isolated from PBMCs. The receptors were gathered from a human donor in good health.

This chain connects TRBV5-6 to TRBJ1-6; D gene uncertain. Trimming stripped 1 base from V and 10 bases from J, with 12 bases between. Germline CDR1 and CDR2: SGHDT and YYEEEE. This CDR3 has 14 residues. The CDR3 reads CASSLIPGGSPLHF. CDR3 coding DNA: TGTGCCAGCAGCTTGATCCCGGGAGGCTCACCCCTCCACTTT. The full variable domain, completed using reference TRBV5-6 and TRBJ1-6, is DAGVTQSPTHLIKTRGQQVTLRCSPKSGHDTVSWYQQALGQGPQFIFQYYEEEERQRGNFPDRFSGHQFPNYSSELNVNALLLGDSALYLCASSLIPGGSPLHFGNGTRLTVT.

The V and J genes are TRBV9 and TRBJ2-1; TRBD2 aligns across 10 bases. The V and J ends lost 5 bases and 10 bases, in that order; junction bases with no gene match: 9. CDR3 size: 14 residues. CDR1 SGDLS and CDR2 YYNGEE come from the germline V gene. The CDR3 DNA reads TGTGCCAGCAGGAGGACTAGCGGAGGGGGAGAGCAGTTCTTC. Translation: CASRRTSGGGEQFF.

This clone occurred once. The CDR3 DNA reads as TGTGCCACCAGCAGCACAAGCGGGGAGCTGTTTTTT. Amino acids: CATSSTSGELFF. The chain is built from TRBV15 and TRBJ2-2; D uncertain. Trimming removed 3 bases from V and 7 bases from J, with 6 bases in between. This CDR3 is 12 amino acids long. Germline V gene sequence: CDR1 LNHNV, CDR2 YYDKDF (reference sequence).

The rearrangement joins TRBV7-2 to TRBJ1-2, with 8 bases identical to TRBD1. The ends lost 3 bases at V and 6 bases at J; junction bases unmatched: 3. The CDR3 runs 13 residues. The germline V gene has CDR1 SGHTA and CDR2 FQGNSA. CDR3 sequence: CASSLGQADGYTF. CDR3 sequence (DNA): TGTGCCAGCAGCTTGGGACAGGCGGATGGCTACACCTTC.

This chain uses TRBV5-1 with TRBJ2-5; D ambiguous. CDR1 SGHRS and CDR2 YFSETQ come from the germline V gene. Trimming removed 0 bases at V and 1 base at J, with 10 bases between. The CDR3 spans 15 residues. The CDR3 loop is CASSLVADSQETQYF. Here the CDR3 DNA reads TGCGCCAGCAGCTTGGTTGCAGACTCCCAAGAGACCCAGTACTTC.

As DNA, the CDR3 is TGTGCCAGCAGTGCAACCGGCGACAGCCGTCGGAATGAGCAGTTCTTC. It yields the protein CASSATGDSRRNEQFF. The chain couples TRBV28 to TRBJ2-1; weak D call: TRBD1 (5 bases). The germline V gene encodes CDR1 MDHEN and CDR2 SYDVKM. The CDR3 contains 16 residues. V gave up 5 bases and J gave up 7 bases, with 21 bases separating them.

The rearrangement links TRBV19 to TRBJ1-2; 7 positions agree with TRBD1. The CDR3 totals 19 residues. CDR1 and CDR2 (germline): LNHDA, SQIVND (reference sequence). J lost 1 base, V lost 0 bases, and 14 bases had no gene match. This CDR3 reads CASSIDLGTVRLDNYGYTF. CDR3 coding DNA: TGTGCCAGTAGTATAGACCTGGGGACAGTACGGCTGGATAACTATGGCTACACCTTC.

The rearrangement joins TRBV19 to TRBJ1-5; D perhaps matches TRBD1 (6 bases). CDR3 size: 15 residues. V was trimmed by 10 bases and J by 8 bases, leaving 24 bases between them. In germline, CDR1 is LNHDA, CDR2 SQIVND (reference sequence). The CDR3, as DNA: TGTGCCACCGGGGGGTCTACAGGGCCGAAGGAGCCCCAGCATTTT. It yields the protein CATGGSTGPKEPQHF.

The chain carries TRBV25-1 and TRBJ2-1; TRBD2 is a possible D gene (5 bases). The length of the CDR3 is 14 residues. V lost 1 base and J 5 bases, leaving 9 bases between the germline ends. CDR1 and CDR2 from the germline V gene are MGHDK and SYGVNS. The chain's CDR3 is CASSESTNNNEQFF. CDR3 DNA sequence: TGTGCCAGCAGTGAATCGACTAATAACAATGAGCAGTTCTTC. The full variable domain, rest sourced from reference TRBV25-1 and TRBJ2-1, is EADIYQTPRYLVIGTGKKITLECSQTMGHDKMYWYQQDPGMELHLIHYSYGVNSTEKGDLSSESTVSRIRTEHFPLTLESARPSHTSQYLCASSESTNNNEQFFGPGTRLTVL.

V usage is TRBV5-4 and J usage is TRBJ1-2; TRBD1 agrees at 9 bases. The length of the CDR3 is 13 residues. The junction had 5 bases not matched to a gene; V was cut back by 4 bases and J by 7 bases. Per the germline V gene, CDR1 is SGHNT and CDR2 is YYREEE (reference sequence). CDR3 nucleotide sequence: TGTGCCAGCAGCCGGGACAGGGCGACTGGCTACACCTTC. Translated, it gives CASSRDRATGYTF. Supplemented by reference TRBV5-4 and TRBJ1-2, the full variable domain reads ETGVTQSPTHLIKTRGQQVTLRCSSQSGHNTVSWYQQALGQGPQFIFQYYREEENGRGNFPPRFSGLQFPNYSSELNVNALELDDSALYLCASSRDRATGYTFGSGTRLTVV.

CDR3 nucleotide sequence: TGCGCCAGCAGCCAAGGGATCGGGGGGAGCCTCTCTGGAAACACCATATATTTT. Its protein product is CASSQGIGGSLSGNTIYF. The rearrangement uses TRBV4-1 and TRBJ1-3, with D possibly matching TRBD1 (5 bases). CDR3 length: 18 residues. The V end lost 1 base, the J end lost 0 bases, and 16 bases lay between the germline ends. Germline V lookup: CDR1 MGHRA, CDR2 YSYEKL.

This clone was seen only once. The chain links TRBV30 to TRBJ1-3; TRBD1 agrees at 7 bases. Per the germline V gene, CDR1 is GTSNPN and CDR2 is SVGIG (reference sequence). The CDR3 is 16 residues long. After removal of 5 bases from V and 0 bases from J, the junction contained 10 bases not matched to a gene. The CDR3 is CAWAHRGTVSGNTIYF. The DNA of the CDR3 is TGTGCCTGGGCGCACAGGGGCACGGTCTCTGGAAACACCATATATTTT.

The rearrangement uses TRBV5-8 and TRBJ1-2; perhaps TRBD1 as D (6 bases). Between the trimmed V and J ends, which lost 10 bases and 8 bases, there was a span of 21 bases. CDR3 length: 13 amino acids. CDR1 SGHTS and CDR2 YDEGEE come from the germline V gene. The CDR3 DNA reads TGTGCCCTCCGGGGACACCTACTTACGGGCTACACCTTC. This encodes CALRGHLLTGYTF.

The CDR3 reads CASRDLETGVNEQYF. CDR3 coding DNA: TGTGCCAGTAGAGACCTCGAAACAGGGGTCAACGAGCAGTACTTC. The chain uses TRBV19 and TRBJ2-7; TRBD1 aligns across 7 bases. From germline, CDR1 is LNHDA and CDR2 SQIVND (reference sequence). Trimming removed 6 bases from V and 5 bases from J; junction bases left unmatched: 13. The CDR3 is 15 amino acids.

The CDR3: CASSRGITSGGTTDTQYF. CDR3 DNA sequence: TGTGCCAGCAGCCGAGGCATAACTAGCGGGGGGACCACAGATACGCAGTATTTT. V and J are TRBV7-2 and TRBJ2-3, with 12 bases aligning to TRBD2. CDR1 is SGHTA and CDR2 is FQGNSA in the germline V gene. This CDR3 has 18 amino acids. With V trimmed by 5 bases and J by 2 bases, 11 bases remained unmatched.

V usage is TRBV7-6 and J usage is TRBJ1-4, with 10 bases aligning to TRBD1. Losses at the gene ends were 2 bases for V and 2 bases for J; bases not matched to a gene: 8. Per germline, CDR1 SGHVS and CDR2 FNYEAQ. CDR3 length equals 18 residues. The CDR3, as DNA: TGTGCCAGCAGCTTACGGGGACAGGGGAAGGCGACTAATGAAAAACTGTTTTTT. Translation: CASSLRGQGKATNEKLFF. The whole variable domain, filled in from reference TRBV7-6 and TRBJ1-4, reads GAGVSQSPRYKVTKRGQDVALRCDPISGHVSLYWYRQALGQGPEFLTYFNYEAQQDKSGLPNDRFSAERPEGSISTLTIQRTEQRDSAMYRCASSLRGQGKATNEKLFFGSGTQLSVL.

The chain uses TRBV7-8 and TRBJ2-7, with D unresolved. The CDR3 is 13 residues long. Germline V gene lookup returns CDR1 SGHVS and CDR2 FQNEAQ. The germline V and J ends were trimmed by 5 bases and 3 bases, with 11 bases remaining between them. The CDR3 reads CASSRGELYEQYF. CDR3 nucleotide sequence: TGTGCCAGCAGCCGAGGAGAGCTCTACGAGCAGTACTTC.

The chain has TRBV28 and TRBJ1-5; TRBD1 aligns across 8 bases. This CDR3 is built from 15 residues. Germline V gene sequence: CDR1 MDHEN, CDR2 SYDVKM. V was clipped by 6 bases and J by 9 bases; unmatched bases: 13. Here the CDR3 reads CASSRGQGRLPPQHF. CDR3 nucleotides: TGTGCCAGCAGCCGAGGACAGGGTAGATTGCCGCCCCAGCATTTT.

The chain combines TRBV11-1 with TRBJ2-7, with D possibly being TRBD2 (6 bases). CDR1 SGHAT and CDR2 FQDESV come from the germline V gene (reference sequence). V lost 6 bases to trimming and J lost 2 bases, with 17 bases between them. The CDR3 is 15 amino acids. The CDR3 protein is CASRPLANRTYEQYF. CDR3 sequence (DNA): TGTGCCAGCAGGCCACTAGCCAATAGAACCTACGAGCAGTACTTC.

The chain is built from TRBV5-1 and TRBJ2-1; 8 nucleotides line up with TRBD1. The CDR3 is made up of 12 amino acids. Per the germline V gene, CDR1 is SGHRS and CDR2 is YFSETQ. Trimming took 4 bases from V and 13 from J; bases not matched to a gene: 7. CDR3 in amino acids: CASSTGGGSQFF. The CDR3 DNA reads TGCGCCAGCAGCACAGGGGGAGGTAGCCAGTTCTTC.

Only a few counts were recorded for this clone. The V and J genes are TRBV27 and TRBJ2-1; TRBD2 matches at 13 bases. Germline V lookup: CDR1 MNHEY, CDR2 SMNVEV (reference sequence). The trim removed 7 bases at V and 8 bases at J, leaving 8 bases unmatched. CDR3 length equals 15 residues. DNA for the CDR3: TGTGCCAGCACCCGGACTAGCGGGAGAGTCTATGAGCAGTTCTTC. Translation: CASTRTSGRVYEQFF.